The source of this T cell receptor beta chain is a study of regulatory T cells in long-lasting Graves disease. Study results and caveats: Newly diagnosed patients had higher TCR diversity than persistent Graves' patients did. Thyroid tissue went unstudied; only peripheral blood was examined.

The sample holds a few counts of this clonotype. Its antigen remains unidentified. One junction end does not reproduce the germline sequence, and a read error may be involved. Arm-PCR of CDR3 regions and iRepertoire HTBI primers were the basis on which TCR beta libraries were built. TCRdb itself ran the multiplex PCR reads through MiXCR, one entry per CDR3 protein. The sample lists under 700,000 distinct CDR3 sequences; about 15% were seen once. CDR3 length: 13 residues. The germline V gene encodes CDR1 DFQATT and CDR2 SNEGSKA (reference sequence). Time point: newly diagnosed GD, antithyroid drugs for less than 3 months. Construction of the TCR library relied on RNA isolated from PBMCs. These data were likewise used in another study, on T cells in Graves' hyperthyroidism and ophthalmopathy. That investigation notes: Researchers barred patients who had uncontrolled infection, other autoimmune disease, pregnancy or lactation.

This receptor was obtained from a woman aged 40 to 65 with Graves disease. Source: peripheral blood mononuclear cells (PBMCs), taken at new diagnosis, from a patient treated with antithyroid drugs. The chain employs TRBV20-1 and TRBJ2-1; D ambiguous. The CDR3 sequence is CSAREYSFNEQFF. DNA for the CDR3: TGCAGTGCTAGAGAATACTCCTTCAATGAGCAGTTCTTC.